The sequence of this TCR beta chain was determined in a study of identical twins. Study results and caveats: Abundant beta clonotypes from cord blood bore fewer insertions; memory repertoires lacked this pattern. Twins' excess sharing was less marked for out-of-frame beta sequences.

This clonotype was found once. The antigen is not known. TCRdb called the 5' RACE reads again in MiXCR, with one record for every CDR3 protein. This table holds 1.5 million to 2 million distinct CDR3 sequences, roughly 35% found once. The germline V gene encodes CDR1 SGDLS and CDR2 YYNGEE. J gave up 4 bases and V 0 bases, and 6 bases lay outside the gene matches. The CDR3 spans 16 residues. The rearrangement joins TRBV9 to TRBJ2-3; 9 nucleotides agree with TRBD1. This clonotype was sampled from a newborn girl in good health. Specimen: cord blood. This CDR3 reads CASSVAQGASSDTQYF. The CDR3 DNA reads TGTGCCAGCAGCGTAGCACAGGGGGCATCCTCAGATACGCAGTATTTT. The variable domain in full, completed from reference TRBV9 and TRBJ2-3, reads DSGVTQTPKHLITATGQRVTLRCSPRSGDLSVYWYQQSLDQGLQFLIQYYNGEERAKGNILERFSAQQFPDLHSELNLSSLELGDSALYFCASSVAQGASSDTQYFGPGTRLTVL.